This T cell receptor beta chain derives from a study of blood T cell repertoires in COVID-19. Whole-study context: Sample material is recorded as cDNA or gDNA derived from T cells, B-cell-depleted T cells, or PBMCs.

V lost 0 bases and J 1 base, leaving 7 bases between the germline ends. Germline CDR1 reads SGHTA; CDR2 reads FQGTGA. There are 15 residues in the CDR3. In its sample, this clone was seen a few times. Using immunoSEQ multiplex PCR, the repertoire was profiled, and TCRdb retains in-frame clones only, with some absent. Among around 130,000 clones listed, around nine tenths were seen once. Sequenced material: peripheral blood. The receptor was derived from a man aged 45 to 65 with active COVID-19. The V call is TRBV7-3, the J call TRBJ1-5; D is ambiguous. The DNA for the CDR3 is TGTGCCAGCAGCTTAACGGGCGGGAGCAATCAGCCCCAGCATTTT. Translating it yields CASSLTGGSNQPQHF.